A single sample gave rise to the 30 T cell receptor beta chains below, sequenced in a study of T-cell reconstitution after alpha-beta-depleted transplantation in children. Unique molecular identifiers were incorporated when the TCRbeta library was constructed. MiXCR was run by TCRdb on the PCR reads, yielding one entry per CDR3 protein. The data show around 670,000 distinct CDR3 sequences, around 12% seen once. Sample: PBMCs, taken before TCRalphabeta/CD19-depleted stem cell transplant. The receptor set was obtained from a girl aged 2 to 9 with congenital amegakaryocytic thrombocytopenia, due to receive a stem cell transplant.

This clonotype was seen at least ten times. The chain joins TRBV5-1 to TRBJ2-5; either TRBD1 or TRBD2 may supply D (5 bases each). Germline V lookup: CDR1 SGHRS, CDR2 YFSETQ. Trimming took off 4 bases at V and 0 bases at J, with 13 bases between the two ends. This CDR3 has 15 residues. The CDR3, as DNA: TGCGCCAGCAGCCCGGGGCAGGGTAACCAAGAGACCCAGTACTTC. This sequence encodes CASSPGQGNQETQYF.

The chain carries TRBV3-1 and TRBJ2-5; tentatively, D is TRBD2 (6 bases). Per the germline V gene, CDR1 is LGHDT and CDR2 is YNNKEL (reference sequence). V was trimmed by 8 bases and J by 2 bases, leaving 21 bases between them. The CDR3 is made up of 16 amino acids. DNA of the CDR3: TGTGCCAGCGGGGCCGAGGAGGGAACATTTCAAGAGACCCAGTACTTC. It encodes CASGAEEGTFQETQYF.

This clonotype has ten or more counts. V usage is TRBV10-3 and J usage is TRBJ2-7, with 9 bases identical to TRBD2. The CDR3 is 15 residues long. The V segment lost 6 bases and the J segment 5 bases; nucleotides outside the gene matches: 11. Germline loops: CDR1 ENHRY, CDR2 SYGVKD. The CDR3 DNA reads as TGTGCCATCAGCTACGGGCCAGCGGGAGGCCACGAGCAGTACTTC. Protein sequence: CAISYGPAGGHEQYF.

In this sample, this clonotype turned up many times. The V gene is TRBV9, the J gene TRBJ2-2; a weak D match, TRBD2 (6 bases). CDR3 length equals 16 residues. V lost 2 bases, J lost 2 bases, and 13 bases lay in between. CDR1 and CDR2 (germline): SGDLS, YYNGEE. The CDR3 here is CASSVSGTVNTGELFF. DNA of the CDR3: TGTGCCAGCAGCGTCTCCGGGACTGTAAACACCGGGGAGCTGTTTTTT.

This clonotype was picked up a small number of times. The V gene is TRBV20-1, the J gene TRBJ1-2; 11 bases match TRBD1. This CDR3 is built from 14 residues. The V and J ends lost 5 bases and 8 bases, in that order; junction bases with no gene match: 10. Germline loops: CDR1 DFQATT, CDR2 SNEGSKA (reference sequence). CDR3 protein: CSAGGQGALKGYTF. The CDR3 nucleotides read TGCAGTGCTGGAGGACAGGGGGCTTTGAAAGGCTACACCTTC.

This clonotype was seen repeatedly, ten times or more. The V and J genes are TRBV29-1 and TRBJ2-1, with D uncertain. The CDR3 is 14 amino acids. Germline V CDR1 and CDR2: SQVTM, ANQGSEA. Trimming shortened V by 6 bases and J by 0 bases, and 12 bases separated the two germline ends. The CDR3 sequence is CSVSGDSSYNEQFF. DNA of the CDR3: TGCAGCGTGTCGGGTGACTCCTCCTACAATGAGCAGTTCTTC.

The chain has TRBV12-3 or TRBV12-4 and TRBJ2-1, with D tentatively TRBD1 or TRBD2 (6 bases each). The CDR3 is 16 residues long. V was pared by 2 bases and J by 5 bases, with 16 bases between. The CDR3 sequence: CASSLLAGGWDNEQFF. In DNA, the CDR3 is TGTGCCAGCAGTTTACTAGCCGGGGGCTGGGACAATGAGCAGTTCTTC.

This clonotype was counted at least ten times. V gene TRBV20-1 combines with J gene TRBJ2-7; 11 nucleotides match TRBD2. Losses at the gene ends were 6 bases for V and 5 bases for J; bases not matched to a gene: 9. The CDR3 sequence is 14 residues long. Germline lookup yields CDR1 DFQATT and CDR2 SNEGSKA (reference sequence). As DNA, the CDR3 is TGCAGTGCCCTCCTAGCGGGAGGTGGTCACGAGCAGTACTTC. This codes for CSALLAGGGHEQYF.

The genes are TRBV18 and TRBJ1-6; maybe TRBD1 (5 bases). Germline V lookup: CDR1 KGHSH, CDR2 LQKENI. The CDR3 is 15 residues long. Trimming pared 3 bases from V and 14 bases from J, leaving 20 bases between. The CDR3, as DNA: TGTGCCAGCTCACCCGATCGGAACCCTGGGGGAACCCTCCACTTT. Residues: CASSPDRNPGGTLHF.

In DNA, the CDR3 is TGTGCCAGCAGTTCCCGACAGGGCGACAATGAGCAGTTCTTC. The encoded protein is CASSSRQGDNEQFF. This chain connects TRBV7-2 to TRBJ2-1; 7 nucleotides agree with TRBD1. Germline loops: CDR1 SGHTA, CDR2 FQGNSA. The CDR3 loop spans 14 amino acids. The V and J ends lost 6 bases and 5 bases, in that order; junction bases with no gene match: 7.

The J gene is TRBJ2-7, the V gene TRBV10-3, with 7 bases fitting TRBD1. Trimming took 11 bases from V and 1 from J; bases not matched to a gene: 11. The V gene's germline CDR1 is ENHRY and CDR2 SYGVKD. There are 14 residues in the CDR3. This CDR3 reads CAFTRDSPSYEQYF. The CDR3 bases are TGTGCCTTCACCCGGGACAGTCCATCCTACGAGCAGTACTTC.

This clonotype appeared many times. The rearrangement links TRBV29-1 to TRBJ1-1; possibly TRBD1 for D (6 bases). V was cut by 7 bases and J by 2 bases, with 11 bases left in between. In germline, CDR1 is SQVTM, CDR2 ANQGSEA. This CDR3 contains 12 residues. For the CDR3, the DNA is TGCAGCGGTGGGGGCCGTAACACTGAAGCTTTCTTT. It codes for CSGGGRNTEAFF.

This clonotype was counted at least ten times. The gene calls are TRBV12-3 or TRBV12-4 and TRBJ1-1; D remains unclear. CDR3 length equals 13 residues. Deletions cut 8 bases from V and 4 bases from J, with 14 bases between. CDR3 residues: CASVRTGLTEAFF. Here the CDR3 DNA reads TGTGCCAGCGTAAGGACCGGACTCACTGAAGCTTTCTTT.

Ten or more counts support this clonotype. V and J are TRBV27 and TRBJ2-2; a weak D match, TRBD2 (6 bases). The CDR3 totals 20 residues. The germline CDR1 and CDR2 sequences are MNHEY and SMNVEV (reference sequence). V lost 6 bases to trimming and J lost 5 bases, with 31 bases between them. The CDR3 coding sequence is TGTGCCAGCAGACACCTGGGGACTTCTCAACCTTCCCCATCGACCGGGGAGCTGTTTTTT. Residues: CASRHLGTSQPSPSTGELFF.

The chain recombines TRBV28 with TRBJ1-1; D is possibly TRBD1 (6 bases). Trimming cost V 9 bases and J 7 bases, with 27 bases left between them. CDR1 is MDHEN and CDR2 is SYDVKM in the germline V gene. The CDR3 loop spans 16 amino acids. The CDR3 protein is CARRGVQPLRPSEAFF. The CDR3 DNA reads TGTGCCAGAAGGGGGGTACAGCCGCTCAGACCTAGTGAAGCTTTCTTT.

The chain couples TRBV7-3 to TRBJ2-5, with D hard to call. Germline CDR1 is SGHTA and CDR2 is FQGTGA. The CDR3 is 13 residues long. V was clipped by 5 bases and J by 2 bases, with 9 bases between them. CDR3 loop: CASSPNQQETQYF. Here the CDR3 DNA reads TGTGCCAGCAGCCCAAACCAGCAAGAGACCCAGTACTTC.

This clonotype was counted many times. V usage is TRBV29-1 and J usage is TRBJ1-1, with D tentatively TRBD1 (6 bases). The CDR3 totals 14 residues. V lost 4 bases and J 5 bases, leaving 17 bases between the germline ends. Germline CDR1 SQVTM, CDR2 ANQGSEA. As DNA, the CDR3 is TGCAGCGTTGCTACGGGACATAGAGTAACTGAAGCTTTCTTT. This codes for CSVATGHRVTEAFF.

The V and J genes are TRBV29-1 and TRBJ2-7; 13 positions agree with TRBD2. There are 16 residues in the CDR3. The V segment lost 2 bases and the J segment 1 base; nucleotides outside the gene matches: 5. The germline V gene encodes CDR1 SQVTM and CDR2 ANQGSEA. CDR3 DNA sequence: TGCAGCGTTGAAAGACTAGCGGGAGGAAATTCCTACGAGCAGTACTTC. Translation: CSVERLAGGNSYEQYF.

The chain couples TRBV5-6 to TRBJ2-3, with a tentative D call TRBD2 (6 bases). The germline gives CDR1 SGHDT, CDR2 YYEEEE. The CDR3 has 16 residues. V lost 4 bases and J lost 0, with 15 bases in between. In DNA form, the CDR3 reads TGTGCCAGCAGCGACGCCGGGAGACGGAGCACAGATACGCAGTATTTT. The encoded protein is CASSDAGRRSTDTQYF.

This chain joins TRBV5-5 and TRBJ2-7; D is unclear. Germline V gene lookup returns CDR1 SGHKS and CDR2 YYEKEE (reference sequence). Trimming took 6 bases from V and 2 from J, leaving 21 bases between them. The CDR3 loop spans 16 amino acids. CDR3 residues: CASTTDFGSSAYEQYF. DNA for the CDR3: TGTGCCAGCACTACTGACTTTGGTAGTTCCGCCTACGAGCAGTACTTC.

Many counts were recorded for this clonotype. The chain has TRBV6-6 and TRBJ1-2, with D unclear. The CDR3 spans 13 residues. V was cut by 0 bases and J by 8 bases, with 10 bases left in between. CDR1 is MNHNY and CDR2 is SVGAGI in the germline V gene (reference sequence). DNA for the CDR3: TGTGCCAGCAGTTACTCGAGCACCGACGGCTACACCTTC. It translates to CASSYSSTDGYTF.

This clonotype was seen many times. This chain joins TRBV12-3 or TRBV12-4 and TRBJ2-2; D could derive from TRBD1 or TRBD2 (6 bases each). V was pared by 10 bases and J by 6 bases, with 18 bases between. This CDR3 is built from 14 residues. This CDR3 is CATRGDPFAGELFF. The DNA of the CDR3 is TGTGCCACAAGGGGGGATCCGTTCGCCGGGGAGCTGTTTTTT.

The chain links TRBV30 to TRBJ2-3, with 7 bases matching TRBD2. The CDR3 totals 14 residues. V lost 4 bases and J lost 2; bases outside the gene matches: 6. Germline CDR1 and CDR2: GTSNPN and SVGIG (reference sequence). CDR3 sequence (DNA): TGTGCCTGGAATCGACTAGCTTCCACAGATACGCAGTATTTT. Residues: CAWNRLASTDTQYF.

The rearrangement uses TRBV10-2 and TRBJ2-1; 7 nucleotides agree with TRBD2. CDR1 and CDR2 (germline): WSHSY, SAAADI. V gave up 1 base and J gave up 3 bases; unmatched junction bases: 3. The CDR3 has 15 amino acids. CDR3 coding DNA: TGCGCCAGCAGTGAGTGGGGGGAGGGCTACAATGAGCAGTTCTTC. Protein: CASSEWGEGYNEQFF.

The chain links TRBV5-6 to TRBJ2-7; TRBD1 matches at 11 bases. The CDR3 has 17 amino acids. V dropped 0 bases and J dropped 2; count of bases not matched to a gene: 7. Germline assignment: CDR1 SGHDT and CDR2 YYEEEE. The CDR3 bases are TGTGCCAGCAGCTTGGACGTCGGGACAGGGGGACCCTACGAGCAGTACTTC. Protein: CASSLDVGTGGPYEQYF.

This clonotype was recorded many times. The gene calls are TRBV5-1 and TRBJ2-1; 8 positions match TRBD1. Germline V gene lookup returns CDR1 SGHRS and CDR2 YFSETQ. The CDR3 is 17 amino acids. V shed 2 bases, J shed 2 bases, and the junction held 9 bases outside the gene matches. The CDR3 sequence is CASSLTPDRGPYNEQFF. The CDR3 coding sequence is TGCGCCAGCAGCTTAACCCCAGACAGGGGTCCCTACAATGAGCAGTTCTTC.

This clonotype was observed many times. The chain combines TRBV20-1 with TRBJ2-3, with TRBD2 matching over 7 bases. The CDR3 extends over 15 amino acids. Per germline, CDR1 DFQATT and CDR2 SNEGSKA (reference sequence). J gave up 6 bases and V 1 base, and 10 bases lay outside the gene matches. CDR3 amino acids: CSARVLRGFQDTQYF. CDR3 nucleotide sequence: TGCAGTGCTAGAGTCCTGCGGGGGTTTCAGGATACGCAGTATTTT.

In its sample, this clonotype was seen many times. This rearrangement joins TRBV7-8 to TRBJ2-6, with no clear D. The CDR3 spans 13 residues. V dropped 5 bases and J dropped 3 bases, with 5 bases sitting between them. CDR1 and CDR2 from the germline V gene are SGHVS and FQNEAQ. The CDR3 nucleotides are TGTGCCAGCAGCCACGGTGGGGCCAACGTCCTGACTTTC. It yields the protein CASSHGGANVLTF.

This rearrangement joins TRBV20-1 to TRBJ1-5; D not resolved. This CDR3 spans 14 amino acids. Germline V gene sequence: CDR1 DFQATT, CDR2 SNEGSKA (reference sequence). Trimming left V 0 bases short and J 1 base short, with 7 bases between. CDR3 protein: CSAREAGSNQPQHF. In DNA, the CDR3 is TGCAGTGCTAGAGAGGCGGGGAGCAATCAGCCCCAGCATTTT.

This clonotype was observed many times. The gene calls are TRBV24-1 and TRBJ2-2; possibly TRBD1 for D (6 bases). CDR1 is KGHDR, CDR2 SFDVKD, per germline. V lost 4 bases and J lost 4, with 21 bases in between. The CDR3 extends over 18 amino acids. CDR3 coding DNA: TGTGCCACCAGTGACTCAACCTCACAGGGATTGGGCACCGGGGAGCTGTTTTTT. This translates into CATSDSTSQGLGTGELFF.